This T cell receptor beta chain appears in the sequencing data of a study of STAT5B mutations in CD4+ large granular lymphocyte leukemia. The protocol was immunoSEQ multiplex PCR, while the TCRdb copy is restricted to in-frame clones and leaves out a portion. The table has about 38,000 clones, more than 60% seen once. V shed 8 bases, J shed 10 bases, and the junction held 10 bases outside the gene matches. The CDR3 totals 14 residues. CDR1 is MRHNA, CDR2 SNTAGT, per germline. The gene calls are TRBV6-4 and TRBJ1-6; 8 nucleotides agree with TRBD1. The material sequenced was CD4+ T cells from blood buffy coats. The TCR was taken from a human donor in good health. Here the CDR3 reads CASSSGTGGSPLHF. Here the CDR3 DNA reads TGTGCCAGCTCATCCGGGACAGGAGGCTCACCCCTCCACTTT.